This record looks at one T cell receptor (beta chain) sequence and its context. The antigen is unknown. The data belong to a study of CD4 T cells in relation to SARS-CoV-2 and coronaviruses. Overall study: After roughly 11 days of antigen culture, PBMC TCR beta CDR3s were sequenced. The negative reference was HIV-1 Nef peptide pool or peptide-free culture. The study, taken as a whole, reports: Crossreactivity was assessed only for spike protein, not other viral proteins.

CD4+ T cells from unexposed donors were obtained before the COVID-19 pandemic (2011-2018). After ten to eleven days of culture, CD4+ T cells were isolated. As cell numbers allowed, unexposed-donor CD4+ T cells faced SARS-CoV-2 S/N and four cold-coronavirus spikes. Germline V gene lookup returns CDR1 SGHDT and CDR2 YYEEEE. The CDR3 totals 14 residues. V was pared by 4 bases and J by 4 bases, with 7 bases of the junction left unmatched. The data were produced by immunoSEQ multiplex PCR, yet TCRdb's version contains in-frame clones alone and is incomplete. This sample has about 24,000 clones, with over 70% found just once.

The TCR sequence derives from a human donor in good health. Source material: CD4+ T cells from PBMCs, cultured in vitro. The V gene is TRBV5-6, the J gene TRBJ2-7; 8 nucleotides agree with TRBD2. The CDR3 here is CASSRGGTSYEQYF. Written as DNA, the CDR3 is TGTGCCAGCAGCCGGGGGGGGACCAGTTACGAGCAGTACTTC. Full variable domain (rest looked up from reference TRBV5-6 and TRBJ2-7): DAGVTQSPTHLIKTRGQQVTLRCSPKSGHDTVSWYQQALGQGPQFIFQYYEEEERQRGNFPDRFSGHQFPNYSSELNVNALLLGDSALYLCASSRGGTSYEQYFGPGTRLTVT.